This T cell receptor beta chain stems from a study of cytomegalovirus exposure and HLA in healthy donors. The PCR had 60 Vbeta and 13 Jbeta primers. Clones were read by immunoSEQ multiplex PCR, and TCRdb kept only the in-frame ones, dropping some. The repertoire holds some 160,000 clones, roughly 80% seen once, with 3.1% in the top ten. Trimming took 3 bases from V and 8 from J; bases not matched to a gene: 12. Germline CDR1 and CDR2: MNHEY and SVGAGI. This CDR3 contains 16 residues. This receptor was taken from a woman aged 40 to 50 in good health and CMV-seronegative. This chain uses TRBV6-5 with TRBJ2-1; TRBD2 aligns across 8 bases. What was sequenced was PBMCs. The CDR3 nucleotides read TGTGCCAGCAGTTATGCCGGGACTAGTGCTTATGATGAGCAGTTCTTC. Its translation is CASSYAGTSAYDEQFF.